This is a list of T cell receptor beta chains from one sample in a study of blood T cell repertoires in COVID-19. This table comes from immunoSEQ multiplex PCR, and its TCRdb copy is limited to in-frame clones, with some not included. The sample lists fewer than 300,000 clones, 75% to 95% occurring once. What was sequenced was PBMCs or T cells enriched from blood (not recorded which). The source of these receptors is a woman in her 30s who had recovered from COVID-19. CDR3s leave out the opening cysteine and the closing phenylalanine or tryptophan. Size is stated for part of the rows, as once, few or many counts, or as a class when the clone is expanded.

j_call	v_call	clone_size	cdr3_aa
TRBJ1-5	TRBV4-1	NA	ASSQGTTGALYQPQH
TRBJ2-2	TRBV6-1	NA	ASSEAGFRTGELF
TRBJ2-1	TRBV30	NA	AWSVRGTTYNEQF
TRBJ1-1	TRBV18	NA	ASSPGTGGLNTEAF
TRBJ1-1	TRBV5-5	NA	ASSLWDTNTEAF
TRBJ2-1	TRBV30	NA	AWTSGSNEQF
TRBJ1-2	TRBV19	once	ASHGQAGYT
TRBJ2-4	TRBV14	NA	ASSQARDRVDIQY
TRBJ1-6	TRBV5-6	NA	ASSLGLSPLH
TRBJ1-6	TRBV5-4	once	ASSSVAGRGSSPLH